These 20 T cell receptor beta chains came from one sample sequenced in a study of blood T cell repertoires in COVID-19. Sequencing used immunoSEQ multiplex PCR; TCRdb keeps in-frame clones, though not all of them. This table has 100,000 to 120,000 clones, 88% appearing once. The specimen was peripheral blood. These receptors were collected from a woman between 50 and 59 years old with acute or convalescent COVID-19.

The rearrangement joins TRBV27 to TRBJ2-2, with 7 bases aligning to TRBD1. This CDR3 spans 14 amino acids. Trimming at V came to 4 bases and at J to 6 bases, leaving 5 bases not matched to a gene. The germline CDR1 and CDR2 sequences are MNHEY and SMNVEV (reference sequence). CDR3 bases: TGTGCCAGCAGTTACCGGGACAGACCCGGGGAGCTGTTTTTT. As protein: CASSYRDRPGELFF.

The chain employs TRBV12-3 or TRBV12-4 and TRBJ1-5; D gene unclear. The CDR3 loop spans 13 amino acids. V was pared by 6 bases and J by 8 bases, with 14 bases between. The CDR3 sequence is CASSPEQVKPQHF. CDR3 nucleotides: TGTGCCAGCAGCCCAGAGCAGGTCAAGCCCCAGCATTTT.

The chain links TRBV18 to TRBJ1-1; the match to TRBD1 covers 7 bases. Germline CDR1 and CDR2: KGHSH and LQKENI. This CDR3 region has 16 residues. Trimming cost V 4 bases and J 2 bases; bases outside gene matches: 10. The CDR3 region is CASSLLDQGGNTEAFF. CDR3 bases: TGTGCCAGCTCACTCTTAGATCAGGGGGGCAACACTGAAGCTTTCTTT.

The chain uses TRBV5-1 and TRBJ2-5; 8 bases agree with TRBD2. Unmatched junction bases numbered 6, after V lost 3 bases and J lost 2 bases. This CDR3 spans 15 amino acids. Per the germline V gene, CDR1 is SGHRS and CDR2 is YFSETQ. In DNA form, the CDR3 reads TGCGCCAGCAGCTCAACTAGCGGAACACAAGAGACCCAGTACTTC. Amino acid sequence: CASSSTSGTQETQYF.

The rearrangement links TRBV5-1 to TRBJ1-2; no reliable D call. With 1 base removed from V and 6 bases from J, the gap between germline ends came to 10 bases. The CDR3 consists of 13 residues. The V gene's germline CDR1 is SGHRS and CDR2 YFSETQ. CDR3 sequence (DNA): TGCGCCAGCAGCTTGTATGTCGGGGATGGCTACACCTTC. Protein: CASSLYVGDGYTF. Using reference TRBV5-1 and TRBJ1-2 for the parts outside the CDR3, the full variable domain is KAGVTQTPRYLIKTRGQQVTLSCSPISGHRSVSWYQQTPGQGLQFLFEYFSETQRNKGNFPGRFSGRQFSNSRSEMNVSTLELGDSALYLCASSLYVGDGYTFGSGTRLTVV.

This clone appeared once. The chain uses TRBV7-6 and TRBJ2-7; perhaps TRBD2 as D (7 bases). The germline V gene encodes CDR1 SGHVS and CDR2 FNYEAQ. V lost 4 bases and J lost 8, with 21 bases in between. The length of the CDR3 is 15 residues. Here the CDR3 DNA reads TGTGCCAGCAGCTCCTTCGAGGGGGGAGGGAATAAGCAGTACTTC. Translation gives CASSSFEGGGNKQYF.

This chain links TRBV27 with TRBJ2-6; 8 positions agree with TRBD1. The germline CDR1 and CDR2 sequences are MNHEY and SMNVEV (reference sequence). The CDR3 is 18 amino acids. V was pared by 1 base and J by 2 bases, with 7 bases of the junction left unmatched. The CDR3 loop is CASSLLGQATAGANVLTF. The CDR3 DNA sequence: TGTGCCAGCAGTTTATTGGGACAGGCTACTGCTGGGGCCAACGTCCTGACTTTC.

This chain links TRBV2 with TRBJ2-7; D unresolved. The germline V and J ends were trimmed by 2 bases and 6 bases, with 14 bases remaining between them. Germline values: CDR1 SNHLY, CDR2 FYNNEI. The CDR3 has 14 amino acids. The CDR3 sequence is CASSERTSWAEQYF. CDR3 sequence (DNA): TGTGCCAGCAGTGAACGAACCAGCTGGGCCGAGCAGTACTTC.

The gene calls are TRBV4-2 and TRBJ2-7; 9 nucleotides line up with TRBD2. The CDR3 loop spans 16 amino acids. CDR1 is LGHNA and CDR2 is YNFKEQ in the germline V gene. Trimming cost V 2 bases and J 1 base; bases outside gene matches: 6. CDR3 sequence reads: CASSQRGLALSYEQYF. In DNA, the CDR3 is TGTGCCAGCAGCCAACGTGGACTAGCGTTATCCTACGAGCAGTACTTC.

V is TRBV7-9 and J is TRBJ1-3; 7 bases are shared with TRBD1. CDR1 is SEHNR, CDR2 FQNEAQ, per germline (reference sequence). V trimming: 6 bases; J trimming: 4 bases; junction bases outside the gene matches: 9. The length of the CDR3 is 15 residues. The CDR3: CASRGQTLLGNTIYF. In DNA, the CDR3 is TGTGCCAGCAGGGGACAGACGCTTTTAGGAAACACCATATATTTT.

The gene calls are TRBV5-4 and TRBJ2-1; 8 bases are a match to TRBD1. This CDR3 comprises 16 residues. Germline-derived CDR1 and CDR2 are SGHNT and YYREEE (reference sequence). J gave up 0 bases and V 5 bases, and 7 bases lay outside the gene matches. CDR3 residues: CASRIWTGSSYNEQFF. CDR3 DNA sequence: TGTGCCAGCAGGATTTGGACAGGGAGCTCCTACAATGAGCAGTTCTTC.

The chain is built from TRBV18 and TRBJ1-3; D unresolved. In germline, CDR1 is KGHSH, CDR2 LQKENI. The CDR3 consists of 14 residues. V lost 4 bases to trimming and J lost 0 bases, with 7 bases between them. The CDR3 nucleotides are TGTGCCAGCTCACAACAGACCTCTGGAAACACCATATATTTT. Amino acid sequence: CASSQQTSGNTIYF.

The rearrangement links TRBV27 to TRBJ1-2; perhaps TRBD1 as D (5 bases). V was pared by 6 bases and J by 1 base, with 21 bases between. This CDR3 is built from 17 residues. Germline-derived CDR1 and CDR2 are MNHEY and SMNVEV (reference sequence). The CDR3 DNA follows: TGTGCCAGCAGGGGGGGTTTGGGCGACTCCCTTAACTATGGCTACACCTTC. Its protein is CASRGGLGDSLNYGYTF.

A few counts support this clone. The chain carries TRBV7-6 and TRBJ2-1, with 8 bases lining up with TRBD2. Per germline, CDR1 SGHVS and CDR2 FNYEAQ. Trimming removed 2 bases from V and 7 bases from J; junction bases left unmatched: 13. CDR3 length: 17 amino acids. The CDR3 is CASSLKGTSGITNEQFF. The CDR3, as DNA: TGTGCCAGCAGCTTAAAAGGAACTAGCGGAATAACAAATGAGCAGTTCTTC.

The gene calls are TRBV28 and TRBJ2-7, with 8 bases fitting TRBD2. The CDR3 contains 14 residues. Germline CDR1 MDHEN, CDR2 SYDVKM. The trim removed 7 bases at V and 1 base at J, leaving 6 bases unmatched. DNA for the CDR3: TGTGCCAGCATTTCTAGCGGGCCGTCCTACGAGCAGTACTTC. Protein sequence: CASISSGPSYEQYF.

CDR3 region: CASSQYQGAGGYTF. For the CDR3, the DNA is TGTGCCAGCAGCCAATATCAGGGGGCGGGAGGCTACACCTTC. This rearrangement joins TRBV3-1 (or the pseudogene TRBV3-2) to TRBJ1-2; 8 bases line up with TRBD1. Germline V CDR1 and CDR2: LGHDT, YNNKEL (reference sequence). Losses at the gene ends were 2 bases for V and 8 bases for J; bases not matched to a gene: 7. This CDR3 has 14 residues.

The chain uses TRBV19 and TRBJ2-7; D unresolved. Germline V lookup: CDR1 LNHDA, CDR2 SQIVND (reference sequence). Trimming stripped 3 bases from V and 1 base from J, with 7 bases between. CDR3 length: 13 amino acids. This chain's CDR3 is CASSISVSYEQYF. In DNA form, the CDR3 reads TGTGCCAGTAGTATTTCAGTGTCCTACGAGCAGTACTTC.

V usage is TRBV7-8 and J usage is TRBJ2-7, with 10 positions matching TRBD2. The germline CDR1 and CDR2 sequences are SGHVS and FQNEAQ. The CDR3 totals 15 residues. Trimming took 6 bases from V and 1 from J; bases not matched to a gene: 6. CDR3 sequence reads: CASRALAGSSYEQYF. The CDR3 nucleotides read TGTGCCAGCAGAGCACTAGCGGGATCGTCCTACGAGCAGTACTTC.

This clone was found once. V is TRBV11-2 and J is TRBJ2-2; D is possibly TRBD1 (6 bases). Germline V lookup: CDR1 SGHAT, CDR2 FQNNGV. The CDR3 has 15 residues. V lost 2 bases and J 2 bases, leaving 9 bases between the germline ends. The CDR3, as DNA: TGTGCCAGCAGCTTAAAACAGGGTAACACCGGGGAGCTGTTTTTT. It encodes CASSLKQGNTGELFF.

This chain connects TRBV2 to TRBJ2-3; 10 bases are a match to TRBD1. J was trimmed by 2 bases and V by 5 bases; bases with no gene match: 7. Germline CDR1 and CDR2: SNHLY and FYNNEI. There are 16 residues in the CDR3. CDR3 amino acids: CASSPGQGSYTDTQYF. The CDR3 nucleotides are TGTGCCAGCAGTCCGGGACAGGGGAGTTACACAGATACGCAGTATTTT.